What follows are 28 T cell receptor beta chains derived from one specimen sequenced in a study of blood T cell repertoires in COVID-19. Assay: immunoSEQ multiplex PCR; the TCRdb copy retains only in-frame clones and omits some. The sample lists roughly 250,000 clones; roughly 87% were seen once. Sequenced input: PBMCs or T cells enriched from blood (not recorded which). The receptors derive from a woman aged 25 to 39 with acute COVID-19.

This rearrangement joins TRBV9 to TRBJ2-3; D not certain. This CDR3 comprises 15 residues. Germline V gives CDR1 SGDLS, CDR2 YYNGEE. V dropped 2 bases and J dropped 0 bases, with 10 bases sitting between them. CDR3 protein: CASSVSPLSTDTQYF. CDR3 in DNA: TGTGCCAGCAGCGTTTCCCCCTTAAGCACAGATACGCAGTATTTT.

The chain links TRBV28 to TRBJ1-3; no reliable D call. Germline V gives CDR1 MDHEN, CDR2 SYDVKM. This CDR3 has 15 residues. The V and J ends lost 6 bases and 0 bases respectively, with 12 bases between them. The CDR3 loop reads CASSPDTNSGNTIYF. The CDR3 nucleotides are TGTGCCAGCAGCCCTGACACCAACTCTGGAAACACCATATATTTT.

The chain employs TRBV5-1 and TRBJ2-1; 8 bases map to TRBD2. Trimming took 3 bases from V and 8 from J; bases not matched to a gene: 10. The CDR3 loop spans 15 amino acids. Germline CDR1 and CDR2: SGHRS and YFSETQ. The CDR3 spells CASSSSGQVRDEQFF. CDR3 in DNA: TGCGCCAGCAGCTCTAGCGGGCAAGTCAGAGATGAGCAGTTCTTC.

The V call is TRBV5-5, the J call TRBJ2-3; D is unclear. The CDR3 contains 15 residues. The germline V and J ends were trimmed by 4 bases and 0 bases, with 12 bases remaining between them. Germline lookup yields CDR1 SGHKS and CDR2 YYEKEE (reference sequence). The chain's CDR3 is CASSLGITSTDTQYF. For the CDR3, the DNA is TGTGCCAGCAGCCTAGGTATCACTAGCACAGATACGCAGTATTTT.

The chain uses TRBV2 and TRBJ1-5; perhaps TRBD1 as D (6 bases). This CDR3 is built from 16 residues. Germline assignment: CDR1 SNHLY and CDR2 FYNNEI. V was shortened by 10 bases and J by 0 bases, with 19 bases between the two germline ends. CDR3 in amino acids: CATRRGGAGSNQPQHF. CDR3 sequence (DNA): TGTGCCACCCGACGGGGGGGCGCGGGTAGCAATCAGCCCCAGCATTTT. The complete variable domain, with remaining parts taken from reference TRBV2 and TRBJ1-5, reads EPEVTQTPSHQVTQMGQEVILRCVPISNHLYFYWYRQILGQKVEFLVSFYNNEISEKSEIFDDQFSVERPDGSNFTLKIRSTKLEDSAMYFCATRRGGAGSNQPQHFGDGTRLSIL.

The chain recombines TRBV5-4 with TRBJ2-2; D may be TRBD2 (8 bases). In germline, CDR1 is SGHNT, CDR2 YYREEE (reference sequence). Trimming cost V 3 bases and J 5 bases, with 23 bases left between them. The CDR3 is 18 residues long. The CDR3 is CASSSRGGGGQRTGELFF. CDR3 DNA: TGTGCCAGCAGCTCCCGAGGGGGCGGGGGGCAGAGGACCGGGGAGCTGTTTTTT.

The chain recombines TRBV25-1 with TRBJ2-3; 10 bases line up with TRBD2. V dropped 4 bases and J dropped 2; count of bases not matched to a gene: 6. The CDR3 contains 16 residues. Per germline, CDR1 MGHDK and CDR2 SYGVNS. CDR3 residues: CASSARLAGPTDTQYF. CDR3 in DNA: TGTGCCAGCAGTGCTCGACTAGCGGGCCCCACAGATACGCAGTATTTT.

The genes are TRBV7-3 and TRBJ2-5, with 9 bases lining up with TRBD1. CDR3 length: 17 residues. Germline V gene sequence: CDR1 SGHTA, CDR2 FQGTGA. With V trimmed by 0 bases and J by 5 bases, 10 bases remained unmatched. CDR3 DNA sequence: TGTGCCAGCAGCTTAACGGAGCCGGGACAGGGTCCGGAGACCCAGTACTTC. Amino acid sequence: CASSLTEPGQGPETQYF.

This clone was picked up a small number of times. The chain has TRBV10-3 and TRBJ1-3; no definite D call. CDR1 and CDR2 (germline): ENHRY, SYGVKD. Trimming shortened V by 10 bases and J by 0 bases, and 10 bases separated the two germline ends. The CDR3 sequence is 13 residues long. The CDR3 DNA reads TGTGCCACCGGGGTCCCCTCTGGAAACACCATATATTTT. Protein product: CATGVPSGNTIYF.

This clone was detected only once. The J gene is TRBJ1-2, the V gene TRBV7-9; TRBD1 aligns across 9 bases. The ends lost 7 bases at V and 6 bases at J; junction bases unmatched: 9. The CDR3 runs to 14 residues. Germline V gives CDR1 SEHNR, CDR2 FQNEAQ (reference sequence). DNA of the CDR3: TGTGCCAGCACCAAAACAGGGGGCGCGAATGGCTACACCTTC. This gives the protein CASTKTGGANGYTF.

In this sample, this clone turned up once. This chain links TRBV5-6 with TRBJ1-6; 7 bases agree with TRBD1. Per the germline V gene, CDR1 is SGHDT and CDR2 is YYEEEE. J gave up 0 bases and V 3 bases, and 9 bases lay outside the gene matches. CDR3 length: 18 amino acids. CDR3 sequence reads: CASSSIPGGSSYNSPLHF. CDR3 DNA: TGTGCCAGCAGCTCTATCCCAGGGGGGAGCTCCTATAATTCACCCCTCCACTTT.

The gene calls are TRBV18 and TRBJ2-1; a possible D gene is TRBD2 (5 bases). The CDR3 is made up of 15 amino acids. Trimming pared 3 bases from V and 9 bases from J, leaving 18 bases between. CDR1 is KGHSH, CDR2 LQKENI, per germline. The DNA of the CDR3 is TGTGCCAGCTCACCGACCCAACTTATGGGGAGTGAGCAGTTCTTC. Protein product: CASSPTQLMGSEQFF.

This chain links TRBV5-6 with TRBJ1-5, with a weak D call TRBD1 (6 bases). CDR1 is SGHDT and CDR2 is YYEEEE in the germline V gene. V was clipped by 1 base and J by 2 bases, with 22 bases between them. There are 19 residues in the CDR3. The CDR3 coding sequence is TGTGCCAGCAGCTTGACCGGGACACCCTCCAAGGCGCGCAATCAGCCCCAGCATTTT. Amino acid sequence: CASSLTGTPSKARNQPQHF.

V and J are TRBV9 and TRBJ2-1, with D unclear. This CDR3 region has 14 residues. V was trimmed by 0 bases and J by 5 bases, leaving 9 bases between them. Germline lookup yields CDR1 SGDLS and CDR2 YYNGEE. CDR3 residues: CASSVELIDNEQFF. The CDR3 DNA reads TGTGCCAGCAGCGTAGAACTGATCGACAATGAGCAGTTCTTC.

The CDR3 protein is CASTQGTGINEQFF. The DNA for the CDR3 is TGTGCCAGCACCCAAGGGACAGGGATTAATGAGCAGTTCTTC. This sequence joins TRBV5-8 and TRBJ2-1; TRBD1 matches at 9 bases. The germline V gene has CDR1 SGHTS and CDR2 YDEGEE. J was trimmed by 7 bases and V by 6 bases; bases with no gene match: 8. CDR3 length equals 14 residues.

The J gene is TRBJ2-5, the V gene TRBV7-8, with TRBD2 matching 13 bases. There are 15 residues in the CDR3. Trimming cost V 4 bases and J 8 bases; bases outside gene matches: 7. Germline assignment: CDR1 SGHVS and CDR2 FQNEAQ. Here the CDR3 reads CASSSAGLAGVTQYF. DNA for the CDR3: TGTGCCAGCAGCTCGGCCGGACTAGCGGGGGTTACCCAGTACTTC.

The gene calls are TRBV7-6 and TRBJ2-7, with 11 bases matching TRBD1. V lost 4 bases, J lost 2 bases, and 4 bases stayed unmatched. The CDR3 contains 15 residues. Germline CDR1 SGHVS, CDR2 FNYEAQ. As DNA, the CDR3 is TGTGCCAGCAGCTCCGGGACAGGGGGTACCTACGAGCAGTACTTC. Protein: CASSSGTGGTYEQYF.

This chain links TRBV19 with TRBJ1-5, with 7 bases fitting TRBD1. After removal of 7 bases from V and 1 base from J, the junction contained 10 bases not matched to a gene. Germline values: CDR1 LNHDA, CDR2 SQIVND (reference sequence). The length of the CDR3 is 16 residues. The CDR3 nucleotides are TGTGCCAGTACGACCCCGGGACAGCTAAGCAATCAGCCCCAGCATTTT. Amino acids: CASTTPGQLSNQPQHF.

V usage is TRBV19 and J usage is TRBJ2-2; D might be TRBD2 (6 bases). The germline V gene has CDR1 LNHDA and CDR2 SQIVND (reference sequence). This CDR3 comprises 16 residues. V was shortened by 6 bases and J by 4 bases, with 18 bases between the two germline ends. The CDR3 coding sequence is TGTGCCAGTAGCACGGGCGGGATCCGGGGCACCGGGGAGCTGTTTTTT. This gives the protein CASSTGGIRGTGELFF.

This chain links TRBV30 with TRBJ1-2, with TRBD1 matching over 10 bases. Trimming took 3 bases from V and 8 from J; bases not matched to a gene: 9. Germline-derived CDR1 and CDR2 are GTSNPN and SVGIG (reference sequence). This CDR3 comprises 14 residues. The CDR3 sequence: CAWSPGQGLIGYTF. The CDR3 nucleotides are TGTGCCTGGAGCCCGGGACAGGGGTTGATCGGCTACACCTTC. Using reference TRBV30 and TRBJ1-2 for the parts outside the CDR3, the full variable domain is SQTIHQWPATLVQPVGSPLSLECTVEGTSNPNLYWYRQAAGRGLQLLFYSVGIGQISSEVPQNLSASRPQDRQFILSSKKLLLSDSGFYLCAWSPGQGLIGYTFGSGTRLTVV.

This rearrangement joins TRBV4-1 to TRBJ1-5, with D possibly matching TRBD1 (6 bases). The CDR3 sequence is 14 residues long. The germline V gene has CDR1 MGHRA and CDR2 YSYEKL. Trimming took off 1 base at V and 6 bases at J, with 10 bases between the two ends. DNA for the CDR3: TGCGCCAGCAGCCAAGCAGGGGAGCCTCAGCCCCAGCATTTT. Amino acid sequence: CASSQAGEPQPQHF.

The genes are TRBV2 and TRBJ2-7; weak D call: TRBD1 (8 bases). The CDR3 has 13 amino acids. The germline V gene encodes CDR1 SNHLY and CDR2 FYNNEI. DNA for the CDR3: TGTTCACAGGGGGGGGCCTCGACCTACGAGCAGTACTTC. The encoded protein is CSQGGASTYEQYF. Full variable domain (rest looked up from reference TRBV2 and TRBJ2-7): EPEVTQTPSHQVTQMGQEVILRCVPISNHLYFYWYRQILGQKVEFLVSFYNNEISEKSEIFDDQFSVERPDGSNFTLKIRSTKLEDSAMYFCSQGGASTYEQYFGPGTRLTVT.

This clone was recorded only once. The rearrangement links TRBV6-4 to TRBJ1-6; 9 nucleotides match TRBD1. The CDR3 contains 15 residues. Germline V gives CDR1 MRHNA, CDR2 SNTAGT. After removal of 5 bases from V and 9 bases from J, the junction contained 8 bases not matched to a gene. CDR3 DNA sequence: TGTGCCAGCAGTAGGACAGGGGACAGTAGTTCACCCCTCCACTTT. This translates into CASSRTGDSSSPLHF.

The rearrangement uses TRBV28 and TRBJ1-2; D possibly corresponds to TRBD1 (6 bases). V was clipped by 5 bases and J by 8 bases, with 15 bases between them. There are 13 residues in the CDR3. CDR1 and CDR2 from the germline V gene are MDHEN and SYDVKM. The CDR3 loop is CASSISGAAGYTF. The CDR3 nucleotides are TGTGCCAGCAGTATCTCAGGGGCCGCGGGCTACACCTTC.

The chain carries TRBV30 and TRBJ1-2, with D tentatively TRBD1 (5 bases). V was shortened by 2 bases and J by 4 bases, with 14 bases between the two germline ends. CDR1 is GTSNPN and CDR2 is SVGIG in the germline V gene (reference sequence). The length of the CDR3 is 14 residues. CDR3 protein: CAWSPPGLAYGYTF. CDR3 DNA sequence: TGTGCCTGGAGTCCTCCGGGACTCGCCTATGGCTACACCTTC.

V is TRBV5-1 and J is TRBJ2-1; D may be TRBD1 (5 bases). The CDR3 is 14 amino acids. V was cut by 1 base and J by 4 bases, with 9 bases left in between. The germline V gene has CDR1 SGHRS and CDR2 YFSETQ. As DNA, the CDR3 is TGCGCCAGCAGCTTGTCTACAGGTTACAATGAGCAGTTCTTC. Translated: CASSLSTGYNEQFF.

This chain joins TRBV13 and TRBJ2-3; D not resolved. The CDR3 spans 15 residues. Germline CDR1 is PRHDT and CDR2 is FYEKMQ (reference sequence). V dropped 0 bases and J dropped 4 bases, with 11 bases sitting between them. The CDR3 nucleotides are TGTGCCAGCAGCTTAGGAGGAGCCTTTGCAGATACGCAGTATTTT. This sequence encodes CASSLGGAFADTQYF.

V is TRBV14 and J is TRBJ1-2; possibly TRBD1 for D (6 bases). V was shortened by 4 bases and J by 8 bases, with 14 bases between the two germline ends. The V gene's germline CDR1 is SGHDN and CDR2 FVKESK. The CDR3 contains 13 residues. The CDR3 bases are TGTGCCAGCAGCCCTACAGGGTATTCCGGCTACACCTTC. Protein product: CASSPTGYSGYTF.